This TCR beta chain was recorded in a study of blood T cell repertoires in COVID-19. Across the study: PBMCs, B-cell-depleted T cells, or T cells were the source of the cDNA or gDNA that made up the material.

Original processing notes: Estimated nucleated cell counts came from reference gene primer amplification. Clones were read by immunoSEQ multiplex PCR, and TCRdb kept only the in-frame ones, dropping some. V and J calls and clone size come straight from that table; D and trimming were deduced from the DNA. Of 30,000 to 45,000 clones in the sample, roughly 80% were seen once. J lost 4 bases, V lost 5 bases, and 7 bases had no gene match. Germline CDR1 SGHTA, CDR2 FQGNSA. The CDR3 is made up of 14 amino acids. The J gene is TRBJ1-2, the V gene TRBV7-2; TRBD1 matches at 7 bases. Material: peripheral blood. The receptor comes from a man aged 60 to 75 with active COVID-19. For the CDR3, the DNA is TGTGCCAGCAGCGCCCAACAGGGGAGCTATGGCTACACCTTC. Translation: CASSAQQGSYGYTF.